What follows are 25 T cell receptor beta chains derived from one specimen sequenced in a study of T cell responses to AZD1222 COVID-19 vaccine. The table came from immunoSEQ multiplex PCR; TCRdb's copy has only in-frame clones and leaves some out. Of around 160,000 clones listed, under 95% were seen once; the top ten hold 1% to 1.5%. Material: peripheral blood, obtained 28 days after the second AZD1222 dose. These receptors were taken from an adult who received the AZD1222 COVID-19 vaccine.

Points on this clone: Other DNA sequences in the same sample also yield this CDR3. J is TRBJ1-2 and V is TRBV7-2; no clear D gene. This CDR3 is 13 amino acids long. CDR1 and CDR2 from the germline V gene are SGHTA and FQGNSA. The V end was cut by 1 base, the J end by 6 bases, with 9 bases between. CDR3 in amino acids: CASSLEAGNGYTF. Here the CDR3 DNA reads TGTGCCAGCAGCTTAGAGGCGGGGAATGGCTACACCTTC. The entire variable domain, with the rest obtained from reference TRBV7-2 and TRBJ1-2, is as follows: GAGVSQSPSNKVTEKGKDVELRCDPISGHTALYWYRQSLGQGLEFLIYFQGNSAPDKSGLPSDRFSAERTGGSVSTLTIQRTQQEDSAVYLCASSLEAGNGYTFGSGTRLTVV.

The J gene is TRBJ2-1, the V gene TRBV4-1; 16 bases are a match to TRBD2. The CDR3 extends over 18 amino acids. The ends lost 3 bases at V and 3 bases at J; junction bases unmatched: 5. Germline CDR1 is MGHRA and CDR2 is YSYEKL. The CDR3 coding sequence is TGCGCCAGCAGCCAGGGACTAGCGGGGGGGCCCCTCTACAATGAGCAGTTCTTC. Amino acids: CASSQGLAGGPLYNEQFF.

This rearrangement joins TRBV10-1 to TRBJ2-1; weak D call: TRBD2 (7 bases). This CDR3 has 19 residues. Germline-derived CDR1 and CDR2 are WNHNN and SYGVQD (reference sequence). V dropped 0 bases and J dropped 3 bases, with 21 bases sitting between them. CDR3: CASSESRASWRGGYNEQFF. The CDR3 DNA reads as TGCGCCAGCAGTGAGTCTCGTGCCTCATGGAGGGGGGGCTACAATGAGCAGTTCTTC.

Note on this clone: The junction departs from the called germline gene at one end, perhaps through a read error. The CDR3 is CASSLSASDEQFF. The CDR3, as DNA: TGTGCTAGCAGCTTATCTGCCTCGGATGAGCAGTTCTTC. This chain links TRBV7-7 with TRBJ2-1; D ambiguous. Germline lookup yields CDR1 SSHAT and CDR2 FNYEAQ (reference sequence). The CDR3 runs to 13 residues.

The chain uses TRBV19 and TRBJ2-7; TRBD2 agrees at 13 bases. Germline assignment: CDR1 LNHDA and CDR2 SQIVND (reference sequence). The CDR3 is 16 amino acids. J lost 3 bases, V lost 6 bases, and 8 bases had no gene match. CDR3 sequence: CASSPTRTSGSYEQYF. DNA of the CDR3: TGTGCCAGTAGCCCCACCCGGACTAGCGGGAGCTACGAGCAGTACTTC.

The chain joins TRBV3-1 (or the pseudogene TRBV3-2) to TRBJ1-1; D gene unclear. The CDR3 has 15 amino acids. Germline V gene data show CDR1 as LGHDT and CDR2 as YNNKEL (reference sequence). V was trimmed by 4 bases and J by 2 bases, leaving 14 bases between them. The CDR3 sequence: CASSLRAPGNTEAFF. CDR3 in DNA: TGTGCCAGCAGCCTAAGGGCCCCCGGAAACACTGAAGCTTTCTTT.

There are a few counts of this clone. The gene calls are TRBV2 and TRBJ1-1, with TRBD1 as a possible D gene (6 bases). With 6 bases removed from V and 0 bases from J, the gap between germline ends came to 17 bases. The CDR3 runs 16 residues. Germline CDR1 reads SNHLY; CDR2 reads FYNNEI. CDR3 bases: TGTGCCAGCAGCCCTTGGCAGGGGACTATGAACACTGAAGCTTTCTTT. It is translated as CASSPWQGTMNTEAFF. The full variable domain, rest sourced from reference TRBV2 and TRBJ1-1, is EPEVTQTPSHQVTQMGQEVILRCVPISNHLYFYWYRQILGQKVEFLVSFYNNEISEKSEIFDDQFSVERPDGSNFTLKIRSTKLEDSAMYFCASSPWQGTMNTEAFFGQGTRLTVV.

This chain connects TRBV19 to TRBJ1-2; a possible D gene is TRBD1 (6 bases). Germline V gene sequence: CDR1 LNHDA, CDR2 SQIVND (reference sequence). Trimming left V 6 bases short and J 6 bases short, with 14 bases between. CDR3 length: 13 amino acids. The CDR3 reads CASRGGRRDGYTF. The CDR3 DNA follows: TGTGCCAGTAGGGGGGGGCGCCGGGATGGCTACACCTTC.

The rearrangement uses TRBV28 and TRBJ2-2; TRBD2 matches 10 bases. V was pared by 6 bases and J by 4 bases, with 8 bases of the junction left unmatched. Germline V gene data show CDR1 as MDHEN and CDR2 as SYDVKM. The CDR3 loop spans 16 amino acids. The CDR3 coding sequence is TGTGCCAGCAGCATTAGCGGGAGGCGGCCCACCGGGGAGCTGTTTTTT. Its protein product is CASSISGRRPTGELFF.

The chain combines TRBV30 with TRBJ1-4, with D perhaps matching TRBD1 (5 bases). The germline V and J ends were trimmed by 2 bases and 0 bases, with 10 bases remaining between them. CDR1 and CDR2 from the germline V gene are GTSNPN and SVGIG (reference sequence). This CDR3 has 15 residues. CDR3 in amino acids: CAWSPLGATNEKLFF. The DNA for the CDR3 is TGTGCCTGGAGTCCCCTAGGGGCAACTAATGAAAAACTGTTTTTT.

The chain employs TRBV14 and TRBJ2-3; D unresolved. This CDR3 spans 11 amino acids. CDR1 SGHDN and CDR2 FVKESK come from the germline V gene. With 4 bases removed from V and 5 bases from J, the gap between germline ends came to 4 bases. The CDR3 DNA reads TGTGCCAGCAGCCCTGGAGATACGCAGTATTTT. It translates to CASSPGDTQYF.

The rearrangement uses TRBV9 and TRBJ1-6; D is ambiguous. Trimming pared 0 bases from V and 7 bases from J, leaving 8 bases between. The length of the CDR3 is 14 residues. Germline loops: CDR1 SGDLS, CDR2 YYNGEE. CDR3 in amino acids: CASSVATGNSPLHF. CDR3 nucleotides: TGTGCCAGCAGCGTAGCTACCGGGAATTCACCCCTCCACTTT.

The V and J genes are TRBV28 and TRBJ1-3; 7 bases map to TRBD1. Germline lookup yields CDR1 MDHEN and CDR2 SYDVKM. The CDR3 is made up of 16 amino acids. The V segment lost 6 bases and the J segment 0 bases; nucleotides outside the gene matches: 8. In DNA, the CDR3 is TGTGCCAGCAGCTACACCACAGGGGACTCTGGAAACACCATATATTTT. Translating it yields CASSYTTGDSGNTIYF.

This chain joins TRBV20-1 and TRBJ2-3; D is unclear. Trimming took off 5 bases at V and 5 bases at J, with 8 bases between the two ends. Looked up from germline, CDR1 is DFQATT and CDR2 is SNEGSKA (reference sequence). This CDR3 is built from 11 residues. CDR3 nucleotides: TGCAGTGCTGGCTTAGGAGATACGCAGTATTTT. Translated, it gives CSAGLGDTQYF.

This chain joins TRBV30 and TRBJ1-2, with TRBD1 matching 8 bases. Germline CDR1 reads GTSNPN; CDR2 reads SVGIG (reference sequence). The CDR3 extends over 15 amino acids. V shed 4 bases and J 5 bases; nucleotides not matched to a gene: 12. The CDR3 DNA is TGTGCCTGGAATCCAGGGACAGGTGGTGCGTATGGCTACACCTTC. Translation: CAWNPGTGGAYGYTF.

The chain combines TRBV5-1 with TRBJ1-1; 12 bases align to TRBD1. Trimming removed 0 bases from V and 5 bases from J; junction bases left unmatched: 5. Germline V gives CDR1 SGHRS, CDR2 YFSETQ. The CDR3 runs 16 residues. The CDR3: CASSLEGQGARTEAFF. CDR3 sequence (DNA): TGCGCCAGCAGCTTGGAGGGACAGGGGGCGCGGACTGAAGCTTTCTTT.

The rearrangement uses TRBV6-5 and TRBJ2-5; D unclear. The germline gives CDR1 MNHEY, CDR2 SVGAGI. The CDR3 is 14 amino acids. V was clipped by 7 bases and J by 5 bases, with 17 bases between them. The CDR3 DNA is TGTGCCAGCACCGAAAGAGGCTCCGCGGAGACCCAGTACTTC. Amino acid sequence: CASTERGSAETQYF.

The V and J genes are TRBV27 and TRBJ2-7; 10 positions agree with TRBD1. Trimming took 3 bases from V and 4 from J; bases not matched to a gene: 6. CDR3 length: 15 residues. The germline V gene encodes CDR1 MNHEY and CDR2 SMNVEV (reference sequence). CDR3 DNA: TGTGCCAGCAGTTTGTCGGGACAGGGGAATTACGAGCAGTACTTC. It specifies CASSLSGQGNYEQYF.

The chain couples TRBV28 to TRBJ2-7; the D is unclear. There are 12 residues in the CDR3. Germline V gives CDR1 MDHEN, CDR2 SYDVKM. V dropped 7 bases and J dropped 2 bases, with 9 bases sitting between them. CDR3 loop: CASTTGPYEQYF. CDR3 coding DNA: TGTGCCAGCACCACCGGACCCTACGAGCAGTACTTC.

The V and J genes are TRBV7-9 and TRBJ1-2; no reliable D call. CDR1 and CDR2 from the germline V gene are SEHNR and FQNEAQ (reference sequence). This CDR3 spans 14 amino acids. V dropped 3 bases and J dropped 4 bases, with 12 bases sitting between them. CDR3 region: CASSFYAQPYGYTF. In DNA form, the CDR3 reads TGTGCCAGCAGCTTCTATGCACAGCCCTATGGCTACACCTTC.

The chain uses TRBV6-2 or TRBV6-3 and TRBJ1-5, with a tentative D call TRBD1 (6 bases). The CDR3 contains 17 residues. The germline gives CDR1 MNHEY, CDR2 SVGEGT. V dropped 3 bases and J dropped 2 bases, with 17 bases sitting between them. The CDR3 spells CASSYPPQGIGNQPQHF. CDR3 nucleotide sequence: TGTGCCAGCAGTTATCCCCCCCAGGGGATTGGCAATCAGCCCCAGCATTTT.

The chain has TRBV7-9 and TRBJ2-3; tentative D call: TRBD1 (6 bases). Germline V lookup: CDR1 SEHNR, CDR2 FQNEAQ (reference sequence). CDR3 length equals 17 residues. V lost 2 bases, J lost 6 bases, and 21 bases lay in between. CDR3: CASSLKNLPRGSDTQYF. The CDR3 nucleotides read TGTGCCAGCAGCTTAAAGAACCTCCCCAGGGGTTCTGATACGCAGTATTTT. The full variable domain, in which reference TRBV7-9 and TRBJ2-3 provide the parts outside the CDR3, is DTGVSQNPRHKITKRGQNVTFRCDPISEHNRLYWYRQTLGQGPEFLTYFQNEAQLEKSRLLSDRFSAERPKGSFSTLEIQRTEQGDSAMYLCASSLKNLPRGSDTQYFGPGTRLTVL.

The CDR3 DNA sequence: TGTGCCAGCAGCCAGGGGATCTACGAGCAGTACTTC. Protein sequence: CASSQGIYEQYF. This chain connects TRBV3-1 (or the pseudogene TRBV3-2) to TRBJ2-7, with D unclear. The CDR3 runs to 12 residues. CDR1 and CDR2 from the germline V gene are LGHDT and YNNKEL (reference sequence). Deletions cut 3 bases from V and 3 bases from J, with 6 bases between.

Comments on this clone: Within the sample, other DNA sequences also encode this same CDR3. The rearrangement uses TRBV25-1 and TRBJ1-5, with 7 bases fitting TRBD1. Germline CDR1 MGHDK, CDR2 SYGVNS. This CDR3 comprises 13 residues. V lost 5 bases to trimming and J lost 7 bases; unmatched junction nucleotides: 5. The CDR3 sequence is CASSPTGEQPQHF. The CDR3 coding sequence is TGTGCCAGCAGTCCCACAGGGGAACAGCCCCAGCATTTT. Complete variable domain (other parts from reference TRBV25-1 and TRBJ1-5): EADIYQTPRYLVIGTGKKITLECSQTMGHDKMYWYQQDPGMELHLIHYSYGVNSTEKGDLSSESTVSRIRTEHFPLTLESARPSHTSQYLCASSPTGEQPQHFGDGTRLSIL.

Here the CDR3 reads CASNTGGAYSNQPQHF. The CDR3 DNA sequence: TGTGCCAGCAATACGGGGGGGGCATATAGCAATCAGCCCCAGCATTTT. This rearrangement joins TRBV28 to TRBJ1-5; tentative D call: TRBD1 (6 bases). V was pared by 7 bases and J by 0 bases, with 16 bases between. Germline V lookup: CDR1 MDHEN, CDR2 SYDVKM. The CDR3 is made up of 16 amino acids.